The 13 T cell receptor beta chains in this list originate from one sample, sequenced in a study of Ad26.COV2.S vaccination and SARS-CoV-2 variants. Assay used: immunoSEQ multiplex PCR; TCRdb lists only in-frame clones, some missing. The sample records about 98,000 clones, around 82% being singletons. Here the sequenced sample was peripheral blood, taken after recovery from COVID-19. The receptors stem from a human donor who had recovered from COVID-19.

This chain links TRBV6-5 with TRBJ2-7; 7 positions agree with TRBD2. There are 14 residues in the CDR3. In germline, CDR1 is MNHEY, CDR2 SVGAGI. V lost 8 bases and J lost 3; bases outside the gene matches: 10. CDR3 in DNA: TGTGCCAGCTTTGGAGGGCGGGGGAACTACGAGCAGTACTTC. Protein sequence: CASFGGRGNYEQYF.

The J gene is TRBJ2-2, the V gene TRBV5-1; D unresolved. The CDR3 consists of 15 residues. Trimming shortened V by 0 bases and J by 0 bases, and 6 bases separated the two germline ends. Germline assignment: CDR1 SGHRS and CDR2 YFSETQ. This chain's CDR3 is CASSLEGSNTGELFF. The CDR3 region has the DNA TGCGCCAGCAGCTTGGAGGGATCGAACACCGGGGAGCTGTTTTTT. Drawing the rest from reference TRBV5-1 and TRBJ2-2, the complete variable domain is KAGVTQTPRYLIKTRGQQVTLSCSPISGHRSVSWYQQTPGQGLQFLFEYFSETQRNKGNFPGRFSGRQFSNSRSEMNVSTLELGDSALYLCASSLEGSNTGELFFGEGSRLTVL.

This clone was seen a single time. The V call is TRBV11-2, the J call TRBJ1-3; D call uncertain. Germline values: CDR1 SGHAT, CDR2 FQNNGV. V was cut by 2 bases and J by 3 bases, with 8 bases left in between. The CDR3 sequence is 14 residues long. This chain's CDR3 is CASSLNRVGNTIYF. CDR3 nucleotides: TGTGCCAGCAGCTTAAATCGGGTTGGAAACACCATATATTTT. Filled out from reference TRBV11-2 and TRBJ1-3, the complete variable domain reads EAGVAQSPRYKIIEKRQSVAFWCNPISGHATLYWYQQILGQGPKLLIQFQNNGVVDDSQLPKDRFSAERLKGVDSTLKIQPAKLEDSAVYLCASSLNRVGNTIYFGEGSWLTVV.

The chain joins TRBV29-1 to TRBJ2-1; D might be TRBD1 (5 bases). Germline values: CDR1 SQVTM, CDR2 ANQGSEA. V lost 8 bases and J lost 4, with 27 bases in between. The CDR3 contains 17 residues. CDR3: CSSSPRVQDSPYNEQFF. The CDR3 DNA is TGCAGCTCATCCCCTCGGGTCCAAGACAGTCCGTACAATGAGCAGTTCTTC.

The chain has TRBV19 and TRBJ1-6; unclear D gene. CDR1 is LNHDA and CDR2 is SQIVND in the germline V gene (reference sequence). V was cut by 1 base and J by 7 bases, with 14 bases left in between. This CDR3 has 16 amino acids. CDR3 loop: CASSIGDRYRNSPLHF. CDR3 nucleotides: TGTGCCAGTAGTATAGGGGATCGCTATAGGAATTCACCCCTCCACTTT.

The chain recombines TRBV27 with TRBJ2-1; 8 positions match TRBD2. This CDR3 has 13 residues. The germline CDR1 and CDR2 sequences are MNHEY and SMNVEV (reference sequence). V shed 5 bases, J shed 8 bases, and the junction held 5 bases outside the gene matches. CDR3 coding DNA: TGTGCCAGCAGTCCCGGGGGGGGCCATGAGCAGTTCTTC. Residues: CASSPGGGHEQFF.

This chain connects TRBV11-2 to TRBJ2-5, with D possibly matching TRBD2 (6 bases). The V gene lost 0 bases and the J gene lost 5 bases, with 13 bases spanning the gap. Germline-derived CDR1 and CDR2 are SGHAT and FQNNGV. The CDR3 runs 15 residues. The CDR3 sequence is CASSLDPAGLETQYF. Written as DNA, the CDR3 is TGTGCCAGCAGCTTAGATCCGGCGGGGTTGGAGACCCAGTACTTC. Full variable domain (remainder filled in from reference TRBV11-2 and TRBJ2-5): EAGVAQSPRYKIIEKRQSVAFWCNPISGHATLYWYQQILGQGPKLLIQFQNNGVVDDSQLPKDRFSAERLKGVDSTLKIQPAKLEDSAVYLCASSLDPAGLETQYFGPGTRLLVL.

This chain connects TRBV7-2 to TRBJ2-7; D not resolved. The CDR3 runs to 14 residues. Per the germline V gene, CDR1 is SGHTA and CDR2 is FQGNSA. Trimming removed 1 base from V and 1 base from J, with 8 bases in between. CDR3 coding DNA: TGTGCCAGCAGCTTAGAGCGCCAGTCCTACGAGCAGTACTTC. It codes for CASSLERQSYEQYF.

The CDR3 is CASRGTVGKLFF. CDR3 DNA: TGTGCCAGCAGGGGGACGGTTGGAAAACTGTTTTTT. The chain uses TRBV6-5 and TRBJ1-4; maybe TRBD1 (5 bases). Germline V lookup: CDR1 MNHEY, CDR2 SVGAGI. The CDR3 consists of 12 residues. Trimming took 6 bases from V and 10 from J, leaving 12 bases between them.

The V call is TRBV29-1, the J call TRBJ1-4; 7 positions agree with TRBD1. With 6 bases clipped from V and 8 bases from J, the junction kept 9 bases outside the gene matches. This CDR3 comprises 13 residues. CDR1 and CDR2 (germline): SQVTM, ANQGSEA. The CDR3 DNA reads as TGCAGCGTACAGGGGATTGGTAGGGAAAAACTGTTTTTT. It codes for CSVQGIGREKLFF.

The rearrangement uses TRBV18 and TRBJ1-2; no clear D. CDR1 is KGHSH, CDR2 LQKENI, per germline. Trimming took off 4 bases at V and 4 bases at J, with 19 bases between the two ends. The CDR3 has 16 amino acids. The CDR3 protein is CASSLVGRGNLYGYTF. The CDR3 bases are TGTGCCAGCTCACTAGTGGGTCGAGGGAACCTCTATGGCTACACCTTC.

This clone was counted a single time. CDR3 amino acids: CASSTQPTTEAFF. Here the CDR3 DNA reads TGTGCCAGTAGTACCCAGCCGACCACTGAAGCTTTCTTT. The J gene is TRBJ1-1, the V gene TRBV19; D uncertain. The CDR3 spans 13 residues. V dropped 4 bases and J dropped 4 bases, with 10 bases sitting between them. CDR1 and CDR2 (germline): LNHDA, SQIVND (reference sequence).

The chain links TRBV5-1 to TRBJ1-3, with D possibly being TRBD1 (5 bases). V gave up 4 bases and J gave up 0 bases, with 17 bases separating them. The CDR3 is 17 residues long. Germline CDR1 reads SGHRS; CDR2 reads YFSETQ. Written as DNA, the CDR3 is TGCGCCAGCAGCAATGTTCCGGGACGGAGCTCTGGAAACACCATATATTTT. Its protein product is CASSNVPGRSSGNTIYF.